This T cell receptor (beta chain) was sequenced for a study of control samples from healthy donors and cancer patients. This clone was seen only once. Per germline, CDR1 MNHEY and CDR2 SMNVEV (reference sequence). CDR3 length: 15 amino acids. Trimming left V 4 bases short and J 0 bases short, with 13 bases between. The assay was immunoSEQ multiplex PCR, and TCRdb's table has in-frame clones only and misses some. This table holds 80,000 or so clones, 85% to 95% found once. The sample was blood. V is TRBV27 and J is TRBJ2-7, with D possibly being TRBD2 (6 bases). The TCR was taken from a middle-aged woman in good health. The CDR3: CASSSSRDSSYEQYF. DNA of the CDR3: TGTGCCAGCAGTTCATCCCGGGACTCCTCCTACGAGCAGTACTTC.